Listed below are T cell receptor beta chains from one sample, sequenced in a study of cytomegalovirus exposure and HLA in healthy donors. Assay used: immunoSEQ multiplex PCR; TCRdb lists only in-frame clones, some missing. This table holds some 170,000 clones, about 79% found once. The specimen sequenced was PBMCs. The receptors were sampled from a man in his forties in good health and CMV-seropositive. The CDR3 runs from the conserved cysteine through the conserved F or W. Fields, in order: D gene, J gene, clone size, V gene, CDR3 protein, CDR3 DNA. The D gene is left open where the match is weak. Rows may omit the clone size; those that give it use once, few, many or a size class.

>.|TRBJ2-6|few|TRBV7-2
CASSKSPRGDGANVLTF
TGTGCCAGCAGCAAATCACCCAGGGGGGATGGGGCCAACGTCCTGACTTTC
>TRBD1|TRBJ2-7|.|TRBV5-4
CASSRDRGNEQYF
TGTGCCAGCAGCCGGGACAGGGGAAACGAGCAGTACTTC
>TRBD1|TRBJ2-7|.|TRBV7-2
CASSPGTGAYEQYF
TGTGCCAGCAGCCCCGGGACAGGGGCGTACGAGCAGTACTTC
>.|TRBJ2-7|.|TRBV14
CASSRLQGLTEQYF
TGTGCCAGCAGCCGCCTTCAGGGGTTGACCGAGCAGTACTTC
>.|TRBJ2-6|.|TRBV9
CASSVESGANGLTF
TGTGCCAGCAGCGTAGAGTCTGGGGCCAACGGCCTGACTTTC
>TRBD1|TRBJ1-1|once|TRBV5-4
CASSLYRGLNTEAFF
TGTGCCAGCAGCCTATACAGGGGTTTAAACACTGAAGCTTTCTTT
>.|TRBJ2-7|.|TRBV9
CASSVDSRAPEQYF
TGTGCCAGCAGCGTAGACTCGAGGGCCCCTGAGCAGTACTTC
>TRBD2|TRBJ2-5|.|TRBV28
CASSPARVAGRETQYF
TGTGCCAGCAGTCCAGCCAGGGTAGCGGGAAGGGAGACCCAGTACTTC
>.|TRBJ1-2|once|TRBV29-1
CSVSNTPEGGYGYTF
TGCAGCGTTTCAAATACCCCGGAGGGAGGCTATGGCTACACCTTC
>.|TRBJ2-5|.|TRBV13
CASSGGGGSQETQYF
TGTGCCAGCAGCGGCGGCGGGGGCAGCCAAGAGACCCAGTACTTC
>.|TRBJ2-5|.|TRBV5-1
CASSLAMETQYF
TGCGCCAGCAGCTTGGCCATGGAGACCCAGTACTTC
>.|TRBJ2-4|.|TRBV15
CATSRDLLGSQYF
TGTGCCACCAGCAGAGATTTATTGGGCAGTCAGTACTTC
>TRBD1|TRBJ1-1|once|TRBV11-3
CASSFGTGNTEAFF
TGTGCCAGCAGCTTTGGGACAGGGAACACTGAAGCTTTCTTT
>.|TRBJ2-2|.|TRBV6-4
CASSSSGVDTGELFF
TGTGCCAGCAGTTCATCGGGTGTCGACACCGGGGAGCTGTTTTTT
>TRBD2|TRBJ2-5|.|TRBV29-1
CSAGTSGRGPQETQYF
TGCAGCGCCGGGACTAGCGGGAGGGGTCCCCAAGAGACCCAGTACTTC
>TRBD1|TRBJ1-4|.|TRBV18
CASSPRQGATNEKLFF
TGTGCCAGCTCACCCCGACAGGGAGCAACTAATGAAAAACTGTTTTTT
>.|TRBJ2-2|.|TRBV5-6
CASSSHRDAGELFF
TGTGCCAGCAGCAGCCACAGGGACGCCGGGGAGCTGTTTTTT
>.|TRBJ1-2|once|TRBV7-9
CASRKAQGRDYGYTF
TGTGCCAGCAGAAAAGCCCAGGGTCGGGACTATGGCTACACCTTC
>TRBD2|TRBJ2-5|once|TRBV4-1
CASSPSAGVSGTQYF
TGCGCCAGCAGCCCTTCGGCGGGAGTTTCGGGGACCCAGTACTTC
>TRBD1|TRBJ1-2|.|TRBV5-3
CARRHTRQGAPLNGYTF
TGTGCCAGAAGACACACCAGACAGGGGGCTCCCCTGAATGGCTACACCTTC
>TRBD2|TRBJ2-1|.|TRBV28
CASSSGLAGVNEQFF
TGTGCCAGCAGCTCAGGACTAGCGGGAGTGAATGAGCAGTTCTTC
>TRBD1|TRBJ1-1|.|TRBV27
CASSKNRGPNTEAFF
TGTGCCAGCAGTAAGAACAGGGGGCCGAACACTGAAGCTTTCTTT
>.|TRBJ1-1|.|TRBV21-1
CASSKTRGRNTEAFF
TGTGCCAGCAGCAAAACTCGGGGAAGGAACACTGAAGCTTTCTTT
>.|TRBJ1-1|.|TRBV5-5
CASSWAQGGGTEAFF
TGTGCCAGCAGCTGGGCGCAGGGCGGGGGCACTGAAGCTTTCTTT
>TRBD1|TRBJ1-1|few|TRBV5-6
CASSLGGEAFF
TGTGCCAGCAGCTTAGGGGGCGAAGCTTTCTTT
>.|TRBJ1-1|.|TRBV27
CASSRWQSNTEAFF
TGTGCCAGCAGTAGATGGCAGTCGAACACTGAAGCTTTCTTT
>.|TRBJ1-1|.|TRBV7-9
CASSFWTTGNTEAFF
TGTGCCAGCAGCTTCTGGACGACAGGGAACACTGAAGCTTTCTTT
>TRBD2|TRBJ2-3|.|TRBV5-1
CASSTTSGADTQYF
TGCGCCAGCAGTACTACTAGCGGCGCAGATACGCAGTATTTT
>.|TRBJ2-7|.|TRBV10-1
CASSQGPTYEQYF
TGCGCCAGCAGCCAGGGCCCTACCTACGAGCAGTACTTC
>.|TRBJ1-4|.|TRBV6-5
CASRRTRGEKLFF
TGTGCCAGCAGACGGACCAGGGGAGAAAAACTGTTTTTT
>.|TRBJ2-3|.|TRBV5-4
CASSPTVSTDTQYF
TGTGCCAGCAGCCCGACAGTAAGCACAGATACGCAGTATTTT
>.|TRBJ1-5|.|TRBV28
CASSTPDRNSNQPQHF
TGTGCCAGCAGTACCCCTGACAGAAATAGCAATCAGCCCCAGCATTTT
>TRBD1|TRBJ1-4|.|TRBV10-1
CASSSGTGVEKLFF
TGCGCCAGCAGCTCCGGGACAGGGGTTGAAAAACTGTTTTTT
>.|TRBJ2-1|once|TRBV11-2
CASSFLLGASWNEQFF
TGTGCCAGCAGCTTCCTGCTAGGGGCTTCCTGGAATGAGCAGTTCTTC
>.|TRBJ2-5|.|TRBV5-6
CASGAPQSSLQETQYF
TGTGCCAGCGGCGCCCCACAGTCCTCACTGCAAGAGACCCAGTACTTC
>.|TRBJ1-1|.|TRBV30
CAWSGQPNTEAFF
TGTGCCTGGAGTGGACAGCCGAACACTGAAGCTTTCTTT
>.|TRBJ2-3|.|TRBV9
CASSVDGSSDTQYF
TGTGCCAGCAGCGTTGACGGGAGTTCAGATACGCAGTATTTT
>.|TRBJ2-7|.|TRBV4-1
CASSQEWTSKTYEQYF
TGCGCCAGCAGCCAAGAGTGGACTTCCAAAACCTACGAGCAGTACTTC
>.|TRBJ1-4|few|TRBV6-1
CASSELESAGGVGEKLFF
TGTGCCAGCAGTGAATTAGAGTCCGCTGGGGGCGTTGGTGAAAAACTGTTTTTT
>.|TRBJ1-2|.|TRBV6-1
CASSEQNANYGYTF
TGTGCCAGCAGTGAACAGAATGCTAACTATGGCTACACCTTC
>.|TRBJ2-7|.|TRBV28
CASSLGGGYEQYF
TGTGCCAGCAGTTTGGGGGGAGGCTACGAGCAGTACTTC
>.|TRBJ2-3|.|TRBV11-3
CASSLGHLGASTDTQYF
TGTGCCAGCAGCTTAGGACACCTTGGGGCTAGCACAGATACGCAGTATTTT
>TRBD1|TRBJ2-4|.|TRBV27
CASSGLPRTGRGFVKNSQYF
TGTGCCAGCAGTGGGCTTCCACGGACAGGCCGAGGCTTTGTCAAAAACAGTCAGTACTTC
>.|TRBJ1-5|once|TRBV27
CASTPPGGGPQHF
TGTGCCAGCACCCCCCCCGGGGGGGGGCCCCAGCATTTT
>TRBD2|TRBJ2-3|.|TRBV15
CATSRELAGSADTQYF
TGTGCCACCAGCAGAGAACTAGCGGGGAGCGCGGATACGCAGTATTTT
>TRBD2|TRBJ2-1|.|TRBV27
CASSLWSGTPNEQFF
TGTGCCAGCAGTTTATGGAGCGGGACTCCCAATGAGCAGTTCTTC
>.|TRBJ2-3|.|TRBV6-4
CASSRTSTDTQYF
TGTGCCAGCAGTCGGACTAGCACAGATACGCAGTATTTT
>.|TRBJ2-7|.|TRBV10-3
CAISEQGSGYEQYF
TGTGCCATCAGTGAGCAAGGGAGCGGCTACGAGCAGTACTTC
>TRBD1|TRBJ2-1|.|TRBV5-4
CASRDGQGYNEQFF
TGTGCCAGCAGAGATGGACAGGGTTACAATGAGCAGTTCTTC
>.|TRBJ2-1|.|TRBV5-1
CASSLADSPAAYNEQFF
TGCGCCAGCAGCTTGGCCGACTCCCCTGCTGCCTACAATGAGCAGTTCTTC
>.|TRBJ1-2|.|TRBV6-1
CASSQGHQLYGYTF
TGTGCCAGCAGTCAGGGACACCAACTCTATGGCTACACCTTC
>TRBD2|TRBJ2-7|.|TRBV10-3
CAIKAGLASYEQYF
TGTGCCATCAAGGCGGGACTAGCGTCCTACGAGCAGTACTTC
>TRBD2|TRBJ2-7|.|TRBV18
CASSPPGLGSQQYF
TGTGCCAGCTCACCTCCGGGACTAGGATCCCAGCAGTACTTC
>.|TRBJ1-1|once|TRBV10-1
CASSKNKNTEAFF
TGCGCCAGCAGCAAAAACAAGAACACTGAAGCTTTCTTT
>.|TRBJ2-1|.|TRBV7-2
CASSLGGTYNEQFF
TGTGCCAGCAGCCTCGGCGGCACCTACAATGAGCAGTTCTTC
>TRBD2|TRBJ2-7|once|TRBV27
CASSQAPGLAVYEQYF
TGTGCCAGCAGCCAAGCGCCCGGACTAGCGGTCTACGAGCAGTACTTC
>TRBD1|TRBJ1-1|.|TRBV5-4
CASSLGQGGNTEAFF
TGTGCCAGCAGCTTGGGGCAGGGGGGAAACACTGAAGCTTTCTTT
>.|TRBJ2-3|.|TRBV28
CASSLFARIGGTDTQYF
TGTGCCAGCAGTTTATTTGCCCGGATTGGAGGCACAGATACGCAGTATTTT
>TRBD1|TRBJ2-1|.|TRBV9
CASSPNAGQGGDEQFF
TGTGCCAGCAGCCCGAATGCGGGACAGGGGGGTGATGAGCAGTTCTTC